Here is one T cell receptor (beta chain) with its context. Antigen specificity is unknown. The V and J ends lost 4 bases and 0 bases, in that order; junction bases with no gene match: 4. Germline assignment: CDR1 SGHAT and CDR2 FQNNGV. The CDR3 consists of 16 residues. Pooled together were second doses at about 4 or about 12 weeks. The data derive from a study of T cell responses to AZD1222 COVID-19 vaccine. Overall study results and limits: Recipients of two AZD1222 doses showed rising Spike-specific TCR breadth and depth. Seropositive status at baseline applied to only 6 or 7 AZD1222 recipients.

TCRdb's copy holds only in-frame clones and misses some; the assay was immunoSEQ multiplex PCR. Of about 120,000 clones in the sample, approximately 90% were seen once. The sequence was collected from an adult who received the AZD1222 COVID-19 vaccine. The rearrangement links TRBV11-2 to TRBJ2-3, with 10 positions matching TRBD2. This sample comprised peripheral blood, obtained 28 days after the second AZD1222 dose. The DNA for the CDR3 is TGTGCCAGCAGCTCAGGACTAGCGGCTAGCACAGATACGCAGTATTTT. Translated, it gives CASSSGLAASTDTQYF.